This T cell receptor (beta chain) is from a study of OX40 agonist ivuxolimab in advanced cancers. Collection of blood occurred at baseline, at cycle 4 day 1, and at cycle 7 day 1. CDR3 length: 14 amino acids. Trimming cost V 0 bases and J 1 base, with 4 bases left between them. Per the germline V gene, CDR1 is SGHRS and CDR2 is YFSETQ. Libraries were prepared by immunoSEQ multiplex PCR; TCRdb keeps only in-frame clonotypes and omits some of them. The table shows 90,000 to 95,000 clones, with under 90% occurring only once. This receptor was obtained from an adult with an advanced solid tumor such as melanoma, head and neck, liver or kidney cancer. The chain recombines TRBV5-1 with TRBJ2-2; D not certain. The sample was CD4+ or CD8+ T cells sorted from blood, taken in a trial of the OX40 agonist ivuxolimab. CDR3 coding DNA: TGCGCCAGCAGCTTGGTATTGAACACCGGGGAGCTGTTTTTT. Its protein product is CASSLVLNTGELFF.